What follows are 24 T cell receptor beta chains derived from one specimen sequenced in a study of blood T cell repertoires in COVID-19. Clones were sequenced by immunoSEQ multiplex PCR, and TCRdb holds only the in-frame ones, with some missing. The table has some 86,000 clones, about 91% seen once. The sample consisted of peripheral blood. Every receptor here comes from a human donor with active COVID-19. The donor label of this sample is uncertain.

The chain joins TRBV13 to TRBJ1-5; TRBD1 agrees at 8 bases. Germline lookup yields CDR1 PRHDT and CDR2 FYEKMQ (reference sequence). This CDR3 comprises 17 residues. V was clipped by 5 bases and J by 0 bases; unmatched bases: 9. The CDR3 spells CASSARQGRISNQPQHF. The CDR3 coding sequence is TGTGCCAGCAGCGCAAGACAGGGGCGGATTAGCAATCAGCCCCAGCATTTT.

The rearrangement uses TRBV18 and TRBJ1-1, with a tentative D call TRBD1 (6 bases). CDR1 KGHSH and CDR2 LQKENI come from the germline V gene. The ends were cut back, 3 bases at V and 6 bases at J, with 17 bases in the middle. This CDR3 region has 15 residues. CDR3 in amino acids: CASSPTTGLISEAFF. CDR3 in DNA: TGTGCCAGCTCACCGACCACAGGGTTGATCTCTGAAGCTTTCTTT.

The chain carries TRBV20-1 and TRBJ2-7; tentatively, D is TRBD1 (5 bases). CDR1 is DFQATT and CDR2 is SNEGSKA in the germline V gene (reference sequence). This CDR3 is 13 amino acids long. Trimming pared 3 bases from V and 2 bases from J, leaving 11 bases between. In DNA, the CDR3 is TGCAGTGCTAGTAGATTACAGGCCTACGAGCAGTACTTC. Translating gives CSASRLQAYEQYF.

V is TRBV7-3 and J is TRBJ2-7; 9 bases are a match to TRBD2. Germline loops: CDR1 SGHTA, CDR2 FQGTGA. The length of the CDR3 is 14 residues. Trimming at V came to 1 base and at J to 6 bases, leaving 4 bases not matched to a gene. The CDR3 region has the DNA TGTGCCAGCAGCTTAAATGCGGGGGGGCCCGAGCAGTACTTC. Amino acids: CASSLNAGGPEQYF.

The chain is built from TRBV5-1 and TRBJ2-7, with TRBD2 matching over 7 bases. CDR1 and CDR2 from the germline V gene are SGHRS and YFSETQ. V was pared by 0 bases and J by 7 bases, with 7 bases of the junction left unmatched. The length of the CDR3 is 14 residues. The CDR3 region is CASSLAGEGEEQYF. CDR3 nucleotides: TGCGCCAGCAGCTTGGCCGGGGAGGGTGAAGAGCAGTACTTC.

The chain joins TRBV2 to TRBJ1-5, with D possibly being TRBD1 (5 bases). The V gene lost 6 bases and the J gene lost 5 bases, with 23 bases spanning the gap. There are 17 residues in the CDR3. The germline gives CDR1 SNHLY, CDR2 FYNNEI. CDR3 residues: CASRRLFVQGDHQPQHF. In nucleotides, the CDR3 is TGTGCCAGCAGGAGGCTTTTCGTGCAGGGTGATCATCAGCCCCAGCATTTT.

The chain joins TRBV5-1 to TRBJ2-2, with D maybe TRBD2 (5 bases). The CDR3 extends over 15 amino acids. Germline CDR1 is SGHRS and CDR2 is YFSETQ. The V end lost 0 bases, the J end lost 4 bases, and 10 bases lay between the germline ends. CDR3 amino acids: CASSLDLGVTGELFF. The CDR3, as DNA: TGCGCCAGCAGCTTGGATCTCGGGGTCACCGGGGAGCTGTTTTTT. The full variable domain, in which reference TRBV5-1 and TRBJ2-2 provide the parts outside the CDR3, is KAGVTQTPRYLIKTRGQQVTLSCSPISGHRSVSWYQQTPGQGLQFLFEYFSETQRNKGNFPGRFSGRQFSNSRSEMNVSTLELGDSALYLCASSLDLGVTGELFFGEGSRLTVL.

The V and J genes are TRBV2 and TRBJ1-3; D uncertain. Trimming left V 8 bases short and J 0 bases short, with 14 bases between. Looked up from germline, CDR1 is SNHLY and CDR2 is FYNNEI. The CDR3 has 15 amino acids. Written as DNA, the CDR3 is TGTGCCAGCCGACGCGACACCAGCTCTGGAAACACCATATATTTT. It translates to CASRRDTSSGNTIYF.

For this clone: In the same sample, other DNA sequences code for this CDR3. DNA for the CDR3: TGTGCCAGCAGGTCCATTACAGCCTCTGGAAACACCATATATTTT. Translation: CASRSITASGNTIYF. The chain recombines TRBV6-5 with TRBJ1-3; D unclear. V dropped 6 bases and J dropped 0 bases, with 12 bases sitting between them. The CDR3 is 15 residues long. Germline CDR1 is MNHEY and CDR2 is SVGAGI.

The chain has TRBV6-2 or TRBV6-3 and TRBJ2-1; possible D gene TRBD1, 5 bases. With 2 bases removed from V and 8 bases from J, the gap between germline ends came to 7 bases. From germline, CDR1 is MNHEY and CDR2 SVGEGT. The CDR3 has 12 residues. Written as DNA, the CDR3 is TGTGCCAGCAGTTACAGGGGTTATGAGCAGTTCTTC. Protein product: CASSYRGYEQFF.

The rearrangement links TRBV3-1 (or the pseudogene TRBV3-2) to TRBJ2-7; weak D call: TRBD1 (7 bases). Germline CDR1 LGHDT, CDR2 YNNKEL (reference sequence). Trimming took off 4 bases at V and 3 bases at J, with 16 bases between the two ends. This CDR3 has 15 residues. In DNA, the CDR3 is TGTGCCAGCAGCCCCGTCCCCAGGGGGGTCTACGAGCAGTACTTC. Its translation: CASSPVPRGVYEQYF.

V gene TRBV9 combines with J gene TRBJ2-7, with a tentative D call TRBD2 (5 bases). CDR3 length equals 15 residues. The germline V and J ends were trimmed by 3 bases and 1 base, with 14 bases remaining between them. In germline, CDR1 is SGDLS, CDR2 YYNGEE. The CDR3 DNA sequence: TGTGCCAGCAGCGCTGCGGGCCAATCTTCCTACGAGCAGTACTTC. This encodes CASSAAGQSSYEQYF. Variable domain in full (rest from reference TRBV9 and TRBJ2-7): DSGVTQTPKHLITATGQRVTLRCSPRSGDLSVYWYQQSLDQGLQFLIQYYNGEERAKGNILERFSAQQFPDLHSELNLSSLELGDSALYFCASSAAGQSSYEQYFGPGTRLTVT.

This clone occurred a few times. The CDR3 DNA reads TGCGCCAGCAGCTTCGACCGGGACAGGGGAGAGGAGCAGTACTTC. This sequence encodes CASSFDRDRGEEQYF. The chain employs TRBV5-1 and TRBJ2-7; TRBD1 matches 10 bases. The ends lost 2 bases at V and 7 bases at J; junction bases unmatched: 9. There are 15 residues in the CDR3. Germline V gives CDR1 SGHRS, CDR2 YFSETQ.

This clone was seen just once. The chain recombines TRBV5-6 with TRBJ2-3, with 12 bases fitting TRBD2. Germline-derived CDR1 and CDR2 are SGHDT and YYEEEE. This CDR3 spans 16 amino acids. The junction had 5 bases not matched to a gene; V was cut back by 5 bases and J by 1 base. This CDR3 reads CASSFRLAGGTDTQYF. The CDR3 DNA is TGTGCCAGCAGTTTCCGACTAGCGGGGGGCACAGATACGCAGTATTTT.

The CDR3 sequence: CASSPGTSVNEQFF. CDR3 DNA: TGTGCCAGCAGCCCCGGGACTAGCGTCAATGAGCAGTTCTTC. The rearrangement uses TRBV6-4 and TRBJ2-1; 10 bases map to TRBD2. Trimming cost V 6 bases and J 6 bases; bases outside gene matches: 5. Germline V gene data show CDR1 as MRHNA and CDR2 as SNTAGT. CDR3 length: 14 amino acids.

The chain has TRBV7-8 and TRBJ2-1, with D tentatively TRBD2 (5 bases). The CDR3 contains 17 residues. Deletions cut 5 bases from V and 10 bases from J, with 27 bases between. Germline V gene data show CDR1 as SGHVS and CDR2 as FQNEAQ. This chain's CDR3 is CASSPTQQPWPGWEQFF. CDR3 sequence (DNA): TGTGCCAGCAGCCCGACACAACAGCCTTGGCCGGGGTGGGAGCAGTTCTTC.

This chain uses TRBV24-1 with TRBJ2-5; 11 nucleotides agree with TRBD1. The CDR3 consists of 16 residues. V was clipped by 3 bases and J by 5 bases; unmatched bases: 7. The V gene's germline CDR1 is KGHDR and CDR2 SFDVKD. In DNA, the CDR3 is TGTGCCACCAGTGATCGGACAGGGGGCGGTTTGGAGACCCAGTACTTC. Protein sequence: CATSDRTGGGLETQYF.

The chain links TRBV13 to TRBJ1-5; 7 nucleotides match TRBD1. Trimming removed 6 bases from V and 4 bases from J; junction bases left unmatched: 21. The germline gives CDR1 PRHDT, CDR2 FYEKMQ (reference sequence). The CDR3 is 19 amino acids. The DNA for the CDR3 is TGTGCCAGCAGGGGAGTCGGTATGACAGGGACACCCTTAAATCAGCCCCAGCATTTT. Translation: CASRGVGMTGTPLNQPQHF.

The J gene is TRBJ2-1, the V gene TRBV7-2, with 10 bases lining up with TRBD2. The CDR3 contains 15 residues. Looked up from germline, CDR1 is SGHTA and CDR2 is FQGNSA. J lost 6 bases, V lost 3 bases, and 5 bases had no gene match. The CDR3 loop is CASSFSGGRSNEQFF. In nucleotides, the CDR3 is TGTGCCAGCAGCTTTAGCGGGGGGAGGTCCAATGAGCAGTTCTTC.

J is TRBJ2-7 and V is TRBV5-1, with TRBD1 matching 9 bases. The CDR3 length is 15 residues. J gave up 1 base and V 6 bases, and 8 bases lay outside the gene matches. The V gene's germline CDR1 is SGHRS and CDR2 YFSETQ. The CDR3 DNA reads as TGCGCCAGCACCCCCCGGACAGGGGATTCCTACGAGCAGTACTTC. It yields the protein CASTPRTGDSYEQYF.

J is TRBJ2-2 and V is TRBV2; D gene uncertain. From germline, CDR1 is SNHLY and CDR2 FYNNEI. The CDR3 contains 14 residues. Trimming took off 4 bases at V and 2 bases at J, with 8 bases between the two ends. In nucleotides, the CDR3 is TGTGCCAGCAGTGCAGAATCCAACACCGGGGAGCTGTTTTTT. This encodes CASSAESNTGELFF.

V and J are TRBV2 and TRBJ2-3; D might be TRBD2 (6 bases). The ends were cut back, 4 bases at V and 2 bases at J, with 10 bases in the middle. This CDR3 spans 14 amino acids. Germline assignment: CDR1 SNHLY and CDR2 FYNNEI. The CDR3: CASSVRRDTDTQYF. The CDR3 nucleotides read TGTGCCAGCAGTGTAAGGCGGGACACAGATACGCAGTATTTT.

The rearrangement links TRBV29-1 to TRBJ1-1; no clear D. CDR1 is SQVTM, CDR2 ANQGSEA, per germline. V shed 5 bases and J shed 1 base, with 11 bases lying between them. This CDR3 comprises 13 residues. The CDR3 coding sequence is TGCAGCGTTTTCCCCGAGAAGAACACTGAAGCTTTCTTT. This gives the protein CSVFPEKNTEAFF.

The rearrangement links TRBV5-4 to TRBJ1-1; the D gene is possibly TRBD1 (6 bases). Germline-derived CDR1 and CDR2 are SGHNT and YYREEE (reference sequence). V lost 0 bases, J lost 7 bases, and 13 bases lay in between. CDR3 size: 14 residues. CDR3 protein: CASSLDITGNEAFF. The DNA of the CDR3 is TGTGCCAGCAGCTTGGACATTACAGGGAATGAAGCTTTCTTT.